This TCR beta chain was obtained from a study of CD8+CD57+ T cells in acquired aplastic anemia. This CDR3 has 17 residues. V was cut by 5 bases and J by 2 bases, with 19 bases left in between. Germline CDR1 is SGHAT and CDR2 is FQDESV (reference sequence). This clonotype showed up many times. Profiling of TCR beta VDJ combinations and CDR3 sequences used genomic DNA as template. TCRdb called the reads again in MiXCR, with one record for every CDR3 protein. The sample gives under 200,000 distinct CDR3 sequences, approximately 40% of which show up once; under 1.2% is in the top ten. This sequence joins TRBV11-1 and TRBJ1-3; D perhaps matches TRBD1 (6 bases). The sequenced sample consisted of sorted CD4+, CD8+, or CD8+CD57+ T cells (not recorded which) from PBMCs. The TCR was taken from a human donor in good health. Here the CDR3 DNA reads TGTGCCAGCAGCCCGGGGGGGGCCCAGGGCACTGGAAACACCATATATTTT. It specifies CASSPGGAQGTGNTIYF.